This T cell receptor beta chain was sequenced for a study of regulatory T cells in long-lasting Graves disease. This CDR3 has 13 amino acids. The germline V gene has CDR1 MNHEY and CDR2 SVGEGT. V gave up 2 bases and J gave up 3 bases, with 6 bases separating them. To make TCR beta libraries, researchers used iRepertoire HTBI primers and Arm-PCR of CDR3 regions. TCRdb ran MiXCR on the multiplex PCR reads and lists one entry per CDR3 protein. The sample has fewer than 600,000 distinct CDR3 sequences, 20% to 25% seen once; the top ten hold roughly 13%. Time point in this sample: persistent/refractory GD, antithyroid drugs over 5 years with positive TRAb. PBMC RNA was the source of the TCR library.

This chain connects TRBV6-2 or TRBV6-3 to TRBJ2-3; D might be TRBD2 (5 bases). This specimen was peripheral blood mononuclear cells (PBMCs), taken when the disease was refractory, from a patient treated with antithyroid drugs. This receptor was taken from a female donor with Graves disease. CDR3 loop: CASSYRGTDTQYF. DNA of the CDR3: TGTGCCAGCAGTTACCGGGGAACAGATACGCAGTATTTT.